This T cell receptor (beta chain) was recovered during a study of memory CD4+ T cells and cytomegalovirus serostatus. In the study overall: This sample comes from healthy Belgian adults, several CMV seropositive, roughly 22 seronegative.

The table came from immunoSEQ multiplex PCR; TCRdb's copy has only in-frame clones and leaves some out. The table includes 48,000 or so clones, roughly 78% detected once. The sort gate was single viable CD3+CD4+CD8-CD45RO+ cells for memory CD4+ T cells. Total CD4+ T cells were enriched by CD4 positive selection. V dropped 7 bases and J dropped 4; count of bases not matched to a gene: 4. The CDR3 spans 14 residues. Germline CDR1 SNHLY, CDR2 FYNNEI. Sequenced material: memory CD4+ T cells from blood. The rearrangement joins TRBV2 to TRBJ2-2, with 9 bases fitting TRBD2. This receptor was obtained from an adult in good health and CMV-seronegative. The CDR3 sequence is CASTSGRTTGELFF. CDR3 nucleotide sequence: TGTGCCAGCACAAGCGGGAGGACCACCGGGGAGCTGTTTTTT.